Below are 28 T cell receptor beta chains sequenced from a single sample in a study of blood T cell repertoires in COVID-19. This table comes from immunoSEQ multiplex PCR, and its TCRdb copy is limited to in-frame clones, with some not included. The sample has around 100,000 clones; over 85% are singletons. The sample comprised peripheral blood. The receptors stem from a woman older than 75 in a cohort sampled during active COVID-19.

The chain employs TRBV9 and TRBJ1-6; D is perhaps TRBD1 (5 bases). The ends were cut back, 0 bases at V and 6 bases at J, with 19 bases in the middle. The CDR3 totals 18 residues. CDR1 SGDLS and CDR2 YYNGEE come from the germline V gene. CDR3: CASSVELPGVGLNSPLHF. DNA of the CDR3: TGTGCCAGCAGCGTAGAGTTACCGGGGGTGGGACTTAATTCACCCCTCCACTTT.

The chain employs TRBV29-1 and TRBJ1-1, with TRBD1 matching 9 bases. J gave up 4 bases and V 6 bases, and 12 bases lay outside the gene matches. The CDR3 runs to 15 residues. Germline V gene lookup returns CDR1 SQVTM and CDR2 ANQGSEA. In DNA, the CDR3 is TGCAGCGTCACCGGGACAGGGACTGGGACCACTGAAGCTTTCTTT. This gives the protein CSVTGTGTGTTEAFF.

This clone was seen a few times. The chain has TRBV4-2 and TRBJ2-1, with 8 bases identical to TRBD2. From germline, CDR1 is LGHNA and CDR2 YNFKEQ. The CDR3 spans 16 residues. V was pared by 4 bases and J by 7 bases, with 12 bases of the junction left unmatched. CDR3 nucleotide sequence: TGTGCCAGCAGCCTCGATATCGAGCGGGGGCTGAATGAGCAGTTCTTC. Amino acids: CASSLDIERGLNEQFF.

On this clone itself: The junction shows a germline mismatch at one end, possibly a read error. The chain is built from TRBV3-1 (or the pseudogene TRBV3-2) and TRBJ2-7, with TRBD2 as a possible D gene (7 bases). Germline CDR1 LGHDT, CDR2 YNNKEL (reference sequence). The CDR3 contains 13 residues. The CDR3 region is CASSQGTRGLRHF. The CDR3 coding sequence is TGTGCCAGCAGCCAAGGAACGCGGGGGCTTCGGCACTTC.

The chain recombines TRBV11-2 with TRBJ2-7; the match to TRBD2 covers 8 bases. From germline, CDR1 is SGHAT and CDR2 FQNNGV. CDR3 length: 16 residues. The trim removed 0 bases at V and 3 bases at J, leaving 7 bases unmatched. This CDR3 is CASSLEGLAGFYEQYF. The CDR3 DNA reads TGTGCCAGCAGCTTAGAGGGTCTAGCGGGTTTCTACGAGCAGTACTTC.

The CDR3 here is CASSPGEANTEAFF. For the CDR3, the DNA is TGTGCCAGCTCACCTGGAGAGGCGAACACTGAAGCTTTCTTT. This sequence joins TRBV18 and TRBJ1-1; D ambiguous. CDR1 is KGHSH, CDR2 LQKENI, per germline. This CDR3 has 14 amino acids. Trimming removed 3 bases from V and 1 base from J, with 9 bases in between.

The chain couples TRBV5-4 to TRBJ2-7; 13 bases align to TRBD2. The CDR3 has 17 residues. The germline gives CDR1 SGHNT, CDR2 YYREEE (reference sequence). The V segment lost 4 bases and the J segment 4 bases; nucleotides outside the gene matches: 11. The DNA of the CDR3 is TGTGCCAGCAGCGCCCCAATAGGGACTAGCGGGGTGTACGAGCAGTACTTC. Protein product: CASSAPIGTSGVYEQYF.

This clone was counted a few times. This rearrangement joins TRBV24-1 to TRBJ2-7; 7 bases match TRBD1. The CDR3 sequence is 15 residues long. Losses at the gene ends were 4 bases for V and 1 base for J; bases not matched to a gene: 6. CDR1 is KGHDR and CDR2 is SFDVKD in the germline V gene. CDR3 in DNA: TGTGCCACCAGTGACCCCGGGACAGATTCCTACGAGCAGTACTTC. Residues: CATSDPGTDSYEQYF.

The gene calls are TRBV18 and TRBJ2-2, with TRBD1 identical over 7 bases. Germline trimming cut 3 bases from V and 6 bases from J; bases unmatched to any gene: 13. This CDR3 has 17 amino acids. Per germline, CDR1 KGHSH and CDR2 LQKENI. The CDR3 region is CASSPSPGQKIAGELFF. The CDR3 DNA follows: TGTGCCAGCTCACCTTCGCCGGGACAGAAGATAGCCGGGGAGCTGTTTTTT.

This chain links TRBV7-8 with TRBJ1-1; D perhaps matches TRBD1 (5 bases). Deletions cut 2 bases from V and 11 bases from J, with 12 bases between. This CDR3 is 12 amino acids long. Germline V CDR1 and CDR2: SGHVS, FQNEAQ. The CDR3 sequence: CASSLLGGRAFF. The DNA for the CDR3 is TGTGCCAGCAGCTTACTCGGGGGTCGCGCTTTCTTT.

V usage is TRBV5-1 and J usage is TRBJ2-3; D gene unclear. The V and J ends lost 0 bases and 0 bases respectively, with 8 bases between them. The V gene's germline CDR1 is SGHRS and CDR2 YFSETQ. This CDR3 has 15 residues. The CDR3 spells CASSLALSSTDTQYF. In DNA form, the CDR3 reads TGCGCCAGCAGCTTGGCCCTTAGCAGCACAGATACGCAGTATTTT.

This rearrangement joins TRBV3-1 (or the pseudogene TRBV3-2) to TRBJ1-2; possible D gene TRBD1, 5 bases. CDR3 length: 13 residues. Germline V gives CDR1 LGHDT, CDR2 YNNKEL (reference sequence). The V gene lost 0 bases and the J gene lost 12 bases, with 14 bases spanning the gap. The CDR3 coding sequence is TGTGCCAGCAGCCAAGAAACAGGTGGGTCCCACACCTTC. Translated: CASSQETGGSHTF.

The rearrangement links TRBV6-2 or TRBV6-3 to TRBJ1-2; perhaps TRBD1 as D (5 bases). CDR1 and CDR2 from the germline V gene are MNHEY and SVGEGT. The CDR3 consists of 14 residues. V shed 6 bases and J shed 0 bases, with 11 bases lying between them. The CDR3 sequence is CASSPDRANYGYTF. The DNA of the CDR3 is TGTGCCAGCAGCCCCGACAGAGCTAACTATGGCTACACCTTC.

This rearrangement joins TRBV6-2 or TRBV6-3 to TRBJ2-3; no firm D call. This CDR3 comprises 13 residues. Germline-derived CDR1 and CDR2 are MNHEY and SVGEGT. The V gene lost 6 bases and the J gene lost 7 bases, with 14 bases spanning the gap. The CDR3 reads CASSQTSANTQYF. DNA for the CDR3: TGTGCCAGCAGCCAGACTTCGGCGAATACGCAGTATTTT.

V is TRBV12-3 or TRBV12-4 and J is TRBJ2-7; 8 bases match TRBD1. The length of the CDR3 is 13 residues. The trim removed 7 bases at V and 5 bases at J, leaving 7 bases unmatched. Here the CDR3 reads CASTVIQGDEQYF. The CDR3 nucleotides read TGTGCCAGCACTGTAATACAGGGGGACGAGCAGTACTTC.

The rearrangement uses TRBV7-6 and TRBJ2-6, with D possibly being TRBD2 (5 bases). CDR1 is SGHVS and CDR2 is FNYEAQ in the germline V gene. The ends were cut back, 5 bases at V and 0 bases at J, with 17 bases in the middle. The CDR3 runs 18 residues. CDR3 DNA: TGTGCCAGCAGCGGGAGTGGTCCTTGGTTCTCTGGGGCCAACGTCCTGACTTTC. Amino acids: CASSGSGPWFSGANVLTF.

This chain uses TRBV6-5 with TRBJ2-7, with TRBD1 identical over 9 bases. CDR1 and CDR2 from the germline V gene are MNHEY and SVGAGI. This CDR3 comprises 15 residues. J gave up 6 bases and V 5 bases, and 11 bases lay outside the gene matches. The CDR3 loop reads CASSPLRQGVLEQYF. The CDR3 DNA follows: TGTGCCAGCAGTCCCCTTCGACAGGGGGTGCTCGAGCAGTACTTC.

The genes are TRBV13 and TRBJ2-3, with 12 bases aligning to TRBD1. Germline V CDR1 and CDR2: PRHDT, FYEKMQ (reference sequence). Unmatched junction bases numbered 7, after V lost 5 bases and J lost 4 bases. The length of the CDR3 is 16 residues. The CDR3 DNA reads as TGTGCCAGCAGCACCAGGGACAGGGGGCGGTCAGATACGCAGTATTTT. It codes for CASSTRDRGRSDTQYF.

V is TRBV7-9 and J is TRBJ2-7, with TRBD2 identical over 13 bases. The CDR3 totals 16 residues. Germline CDR1 is SEHNR and CDR2 is FQNEAQ (reference sequence). J gave up 1 base and V 5 bases, and 5 bases lay outside the gene matches. The CDR3 spells CASSPGLAGRSYEQYF. The CDR3, as DNA: TGTGCCAGCAGCCCGGGACTAGCGGGGAGATCCTACGAGCAGTACTTC. The full variable domain, completed using reference TRBV7-9 and TRBJ2-7, is DTGVSQNPRHKITKRGQNVTFRCDPISEHNRLYWYRQTLGQGPEFLTYFQNEAQLEKSRLLSDRFSAERPKGSFSTLEIQRTEQGDSAMYLCASSPGLAGRSYEQYFGPGTRLTVT.

This chain joins TRBV3-1 (or the pseudogene TRBV3-2) and TRBJ2-1, with 8 bases that match TRBD2. J gave up 0 bases and V 1 base, and 11 bases lay outside the gene matches. Per germline, CDR1 LGHDT and CDR2 YNNKEL (reference sequence). This CDR3 has 19 amino acids. The CDR3 region has the DNA TGTGCCAGCAGCCAAGGGCCACTGACGGGGGGGTTCTCCTACAATGAGCAGTTCTTC. The encoded protein is CASSQGPLTGGFSYNEQFF.

The chain employs TRBV5-4 and TRBJ1-2; TRBD1 is a possible D gene (6 bases). The V and J ends lost 2 bases and 4 bases respectively, with 12 bases between them. Germline values: CDR1 SGHNT, CDR2 YYREEE (reference sequence). CDR3 length: 14 amino acids. CDR3 residues: CASSFSGVSYGYTF. The CDR3 bases are TGTGCCAGCAGCTTCTCAGGGGTCTCCTATGGCTACACCTTC.

J is TRBJ1-4 and V is TRBV6-5; D might be TRBD1 (5 bases). V was shortened by 2 bases and J by 8 bases, with 12 bases between the two germline ends. The CDR3 has 14 amino acids. Germline V CDR1 and CDR2: MNHEY, SVGAGI. The chain's CDR3 is CASSYERGGEKLFF. The CDR3 DNA reads TGTGCCAGCAGTTACGAGAGGGGAGGAGAAAAACTGTTTTTT.

V gene TRBV5-1 combines with J gene TRBJ2-5; TRBD1 matches 10 bases. This CDR3 has 16 residues. CDR1 SGHRS and CDR2 YFSETQ come from the germline V gene. The J segment lost 1 base and the V segment lost 6 bases, leaving 9 bases of the junction unmatched. The CDR3 is CASTKRGQGPQETQYF. Written as DNA, the CDR3 is TGCGCCAGCACCAAAAGGGGACAGGGGCCCCAAGAGACCCAGTACTTC.

This clone was counted a few times. This chain joins TRBV18 and TRBJ1-5; D gene uncertain. V was pared by 3 bases and J by 1 base, with 13 bases between. The CDR3 spans 16 residues. CDR1 KGHSH and CDR2 LQKENI come from the germline V gene. CDR3 region: CASSPPGEESNQPQHF. For the CDR3, the DNA is TGTGCCAGCTCACCCCCCGGAGAGGAGAGCAATCAGCCCCAGCATTTT.

This clone has just one count. This chain connects TRBV2 to TRBJ2-3, with a weak D call TRBD2 (6 bases). In germline, CDR1 is SNHLY, CDR2 FYNNEI. The CDR3 has 13 amino acids. Trimming cost V 3 bases and J 8 bases, with 12 bases left between them. In DNA form, the CDR3 reads TGTGCCAGCAGTGATCAGGTGGGAGGTACGCAGTATTTT. This encodes CASSDQVGGTQYF. Looking up the rest from reference TRBV2 and TRBJ2-3 gives the full variable domain: EPEVTQTPSHQVTQMGQEVILRCVPISNHLYFYWYRQILGQKVEFLVSFYNNEISEKSEIFDDQFSVERPDGSNFTLKIRSTKLEDSAMYFCASSDQVGGTQYFGPGTRLTVL.

The rearrangement joins TRBV2 to TRBJ1-6; 7 bases fit TRBD1. V lost 4 bases, J lost 10 bases, and 4 bases stayed unmatched. This CDR3 region has 13 residues. Germline CDR1 reads SNHLY; CDR2 reads FYNNEI. CDR3 sequence: CASSAGGRSPLHF. DNA of the CDR3: TGTGCCAGCAGTGCAGGGGGAAGGTCACCCCTCCACTTT.

The CDR3 DNA follows: TGTGCCAGCAGCTTCTCGGGCCCGGGGAGGGAGACCCAGTACTTC. It yields the protein CASSFSGPGRETQYF. This chain joins TRBV7-6 and TRBJ2-5, with a weak D call TRBD2 (6 bases). This CDR3 comprises 15 residues. V shed 3 bases and J shed 5 bases, with 16 bases lying between them. CDR1 is SGHVS and CDR2 is FNYEAQ in the germline V gene. Full variable domain (outside the CDR3, taken from reference TRBV7-6 and TRBJ2-5): GAGVSQSPRYKVTKRGQDVALRCDPISGHVSLYWYRQALGQGPEFLTYFNYEAQQDKSGLPNDRFSAERPEGSISTLTIQRTEQRDSAMYRCASSFSGPGRETQYFGPGTRLLVL.

This sequence joins TRBV14 and TRBJ2-7; 7 positions agree with TRBD2. This CDR3 has 17 amino acids. Germline V lookup: CDR1 SGHDN, CDR2 FVKESK. J lost 3 bases, V lost 4 bases, and 15 bases had no gene match. The CDR3 protein is CASSPTAGTNRVYEQYF. The CDR3 nucleotides are TGTGCCAGCAGCCCCACCGCCGGGACTAATAGGGTCTACGAGCAGTACTTC.